This TCR beta chain appears in the sequencing data of a study of blood T cells in healthy people across ages. Study findings and constraints: There was no known CMV status for donors, so expanded clonotype changes were possibly confounded.

The second PCR ran roughly 6 to 11 cycles with a sample-barcoded 5' primer and J-beta primers. The authors tagged each cDNA molecule using a template-switch adaptor with 12 random nucleotides. Per-sample output comprised a minimum of 2.5 million paired-end reads containing CDR3. MiXCR, run by TCRdb on the 5' RACE reads, gives a single entry per CDR3 protein. The repertoire holds roughly 1.6 million distinct CDR3 sequences, with about 35% as singletons. This clonotype showed up many times. Its antigen is currently unknown. The study drew donors from healthy Caucasian individuals in Russia aged 6 to 90. Input material: blood. The sequence was collected from a woman in her 30s in good health.

CDR3 loop: CSVPSGVTYNEQFF. Written as DNA, the CDR3 is TGCAGCGTTCCCTCAGGGGTGACCTACAATGAGCAGTTCTTC. V is TRBV29-1 and J is TRBJ2-1; tentative D call: TRBD1 (6 bases). Per germline, CDR1 SQVTM and CDR2 ANQGSEA. The length of the CDR3 is 14 residues. V was pared by 5 bases and J by 2 bases, with 13 bases between.